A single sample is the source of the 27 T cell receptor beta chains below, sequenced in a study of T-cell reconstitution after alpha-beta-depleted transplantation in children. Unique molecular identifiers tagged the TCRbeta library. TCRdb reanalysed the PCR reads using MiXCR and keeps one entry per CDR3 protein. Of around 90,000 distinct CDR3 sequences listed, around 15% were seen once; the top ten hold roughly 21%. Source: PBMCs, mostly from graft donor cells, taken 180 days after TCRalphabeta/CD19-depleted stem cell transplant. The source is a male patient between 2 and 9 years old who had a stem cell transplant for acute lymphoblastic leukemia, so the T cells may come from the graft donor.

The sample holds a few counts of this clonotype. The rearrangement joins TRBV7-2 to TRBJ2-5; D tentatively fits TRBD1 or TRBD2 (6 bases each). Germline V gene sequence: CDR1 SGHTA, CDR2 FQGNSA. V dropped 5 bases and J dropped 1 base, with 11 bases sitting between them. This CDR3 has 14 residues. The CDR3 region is CASSAEGGQETQYF. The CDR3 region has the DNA TGTGCCAGCAGCGCGGAGGGGGGCCAAGAGACCCAGTACTTC.

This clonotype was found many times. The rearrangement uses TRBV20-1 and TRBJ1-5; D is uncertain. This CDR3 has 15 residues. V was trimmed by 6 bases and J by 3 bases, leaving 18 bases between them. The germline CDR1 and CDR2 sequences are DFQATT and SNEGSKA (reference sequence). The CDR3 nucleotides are TGCAGTGCCCCTTTAGGGCCAGTACACAATCAGCCCCAGCATTTT. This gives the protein CSAPLGPVHNQPQHF.

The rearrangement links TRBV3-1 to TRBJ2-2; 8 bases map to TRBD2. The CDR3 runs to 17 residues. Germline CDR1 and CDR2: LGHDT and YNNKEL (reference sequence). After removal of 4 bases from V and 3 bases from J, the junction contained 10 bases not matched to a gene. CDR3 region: CASSRTRAGADTGELFF. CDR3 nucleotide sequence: TGTGCCAGCAGCCGCACAAGAGCGGGGGCAGACACCGGGGAGCTGTTTTTT.

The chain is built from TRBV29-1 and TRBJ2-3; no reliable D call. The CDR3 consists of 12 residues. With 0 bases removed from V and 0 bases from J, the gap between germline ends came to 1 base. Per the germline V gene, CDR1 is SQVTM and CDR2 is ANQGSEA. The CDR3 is CSVEESTDTQYF. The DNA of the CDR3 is TGCAGCGTTGAAGAGAGCACAGATACGCAGTATTTT.

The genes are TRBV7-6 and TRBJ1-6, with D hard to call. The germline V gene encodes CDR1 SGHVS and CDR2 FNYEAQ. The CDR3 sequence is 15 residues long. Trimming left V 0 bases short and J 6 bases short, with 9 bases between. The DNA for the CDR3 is TGTGCCAGCAGCTTAGCGCGTGGGTCTAATTCACCCCTCCACTTT. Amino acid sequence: CASSLARGSNSPLHF.

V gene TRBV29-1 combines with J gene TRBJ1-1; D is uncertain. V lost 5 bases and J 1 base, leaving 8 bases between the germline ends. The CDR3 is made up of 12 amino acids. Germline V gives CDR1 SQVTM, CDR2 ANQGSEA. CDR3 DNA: TGCAGCGTTTCTCCAGGGAACACTGAAGCTTTCTTT. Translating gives CSVSPGNTEAFF. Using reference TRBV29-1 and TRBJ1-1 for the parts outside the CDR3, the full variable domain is SAVISQKPSRDICQRGTSLTIQCQVDSQVTMMFWYRQQPGQSLTLIATANQGSEATYESGFVIDKFPISRPNLTFSTLTVSNMSPEDSSIYLCSVSPGNTEAFFGQGTRLTVV.

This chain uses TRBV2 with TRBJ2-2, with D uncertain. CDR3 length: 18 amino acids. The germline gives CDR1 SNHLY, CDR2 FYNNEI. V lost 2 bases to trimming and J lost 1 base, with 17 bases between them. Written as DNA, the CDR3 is TGTGCCAGCAGTGAATTGTTAGCTTCTACCCTGAACACCGGGGAGCTGTTTTTT. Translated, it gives CASSELLASTLNTGELFF. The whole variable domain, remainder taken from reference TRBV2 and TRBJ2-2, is EPEVTQTPSHQVTQMGQEVILRCVPISNHLYFYWYRQILGQKVEFLVSFYNNEISEKSEIFDDQFSVERPDGSNFTLKIRSTKLEDSAMYFCASSELLASTLNTGELFFGEGSRLTVL.

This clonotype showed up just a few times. As DNA, the CDR3 is TGTGCCAGCTCCCTTTCGGGCGGTACAGCCAATGAGCAGTTCTTC. It codes for CASSLSGGTANEQFF. The chain employs TRBV18 and TRBJ2-1, with D unclear. The CDR3 is 15 amino acids. Trimming shortened V by 6 bases and J by 6 bases, and 18 bases separated the two germline ends. From germline, CDR1 is KGHSH and CDR2 LQKENI.

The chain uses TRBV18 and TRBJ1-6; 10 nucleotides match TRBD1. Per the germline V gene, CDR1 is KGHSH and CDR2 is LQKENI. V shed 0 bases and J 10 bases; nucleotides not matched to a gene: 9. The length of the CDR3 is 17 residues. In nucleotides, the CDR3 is TGTGCCAGCTCACCACCCGGTTTGGGACAGGGGAACTCACCCCTCCACTTT. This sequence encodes CASSPPGLGQGNSPLHF.

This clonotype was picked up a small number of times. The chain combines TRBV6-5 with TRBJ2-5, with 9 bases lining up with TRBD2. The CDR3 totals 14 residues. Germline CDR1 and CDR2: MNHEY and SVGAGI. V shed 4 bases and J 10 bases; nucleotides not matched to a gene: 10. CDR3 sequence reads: CASSFSSGAIRQYF. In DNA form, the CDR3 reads TGTGCCAGCAGTTTCTCTAGCGGGGCCATTCGCCAGTACTTC.

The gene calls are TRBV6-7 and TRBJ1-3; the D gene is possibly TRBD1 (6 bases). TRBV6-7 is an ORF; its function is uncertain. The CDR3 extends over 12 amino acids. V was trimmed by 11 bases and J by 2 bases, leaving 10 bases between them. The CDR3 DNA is TGTGCCGTTTACAGGGCTGGAAACACCATATATTTT. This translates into CAVYRAGNTIYF.

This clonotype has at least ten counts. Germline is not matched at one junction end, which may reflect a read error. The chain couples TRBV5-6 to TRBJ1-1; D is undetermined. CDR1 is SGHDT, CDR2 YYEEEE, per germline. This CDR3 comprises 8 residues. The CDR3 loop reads CASSLVVF. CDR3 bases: TGTGCCAGCAGCTTGGTTGTCTTT.

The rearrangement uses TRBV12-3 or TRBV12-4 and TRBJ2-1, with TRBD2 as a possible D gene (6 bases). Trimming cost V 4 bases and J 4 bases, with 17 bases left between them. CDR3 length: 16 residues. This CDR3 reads CASSSRALASYNEQFF. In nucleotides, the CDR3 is TGTGCCAGCAGTTCTCGGGCACTAGCCTCATACAATGAGCAGTTCTTC.

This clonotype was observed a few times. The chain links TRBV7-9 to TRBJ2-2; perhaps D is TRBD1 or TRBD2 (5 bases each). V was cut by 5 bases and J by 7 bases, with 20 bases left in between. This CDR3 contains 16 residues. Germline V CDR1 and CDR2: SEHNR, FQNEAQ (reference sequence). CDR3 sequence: CASSPRDGESIGELFF. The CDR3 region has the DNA TGTGCCAGCAGCCCTAGGGACGGGGAGAGCATCGGGGAGCTGTTTTTT.

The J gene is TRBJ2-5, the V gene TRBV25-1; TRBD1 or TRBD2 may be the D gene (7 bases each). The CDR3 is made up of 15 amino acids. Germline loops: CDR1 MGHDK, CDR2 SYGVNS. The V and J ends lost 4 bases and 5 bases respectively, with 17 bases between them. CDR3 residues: CASSAQGGFTETQYF. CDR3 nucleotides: TGTGCCAGCAGTGCCCAGGGGGGGTTTACGGAGACCCAGTACTTC.

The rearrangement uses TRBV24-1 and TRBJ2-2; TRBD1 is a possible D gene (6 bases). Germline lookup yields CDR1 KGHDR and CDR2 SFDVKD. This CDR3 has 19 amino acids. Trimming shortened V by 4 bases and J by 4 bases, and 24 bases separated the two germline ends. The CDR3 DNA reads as TGTGCCACCAGTGACCCCTTCTCTGCCGCAGGGGTGGGCACCGGGGAGCTGTTTTTT. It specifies CATSDPFSAAGVGTGELFF.

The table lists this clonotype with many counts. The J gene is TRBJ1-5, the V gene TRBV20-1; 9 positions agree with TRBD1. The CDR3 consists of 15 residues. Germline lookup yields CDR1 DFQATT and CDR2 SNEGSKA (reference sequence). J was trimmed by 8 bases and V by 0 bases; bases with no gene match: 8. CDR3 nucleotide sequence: TGCAGTGCTAGAGAGGGGACAGGGAGAAGTGAGCCCCAGCATTTT. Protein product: CSAREGTGRSEPQHF.

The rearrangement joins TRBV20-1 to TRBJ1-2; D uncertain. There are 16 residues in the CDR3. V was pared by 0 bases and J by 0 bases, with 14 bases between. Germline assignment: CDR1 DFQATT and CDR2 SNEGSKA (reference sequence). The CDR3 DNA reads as TGCAGTGCTAGAGATTGGGAGCTCCTAGCTAACTATGGCTACACCTTC. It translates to CSARDWELLANYGYTF.

The CDR3 region is CASSFDTRTGSSYNEQFF. As DNA, the CDR3 is TGTGCCAGCAGCTTCGACACCAGGACAGGGAGCTCCTACAATGAGCAGTTCTTC. The gene calls are TRBV7-8 and TRBJ2-1, with 8 bases lining up with TRBD1. CDR1 and CDR2 from the germline V gene are SGHVS and FQNEAQ. Losses at the gene ends were 3 bases for V and 0 bases for J; bases not matched to a gene: 10. The CDR3 consists of 18 residues.

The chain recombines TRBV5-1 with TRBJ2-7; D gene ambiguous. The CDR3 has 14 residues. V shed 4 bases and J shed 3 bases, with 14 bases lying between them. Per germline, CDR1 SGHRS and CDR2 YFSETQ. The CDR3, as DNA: TGCGCCAGCAGCCCGTCGGACCAAATCTACGAGCAGTACTTC. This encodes CASSPSDQIYEQYF.

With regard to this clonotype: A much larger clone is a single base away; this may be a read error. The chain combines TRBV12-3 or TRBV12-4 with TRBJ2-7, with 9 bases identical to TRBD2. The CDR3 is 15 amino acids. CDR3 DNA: TGTACCAGCAGTTTAAGGGGCGGGGGGGCCTACGAGCAGTACTTC. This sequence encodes CTSSLRGGGAYEQYF.

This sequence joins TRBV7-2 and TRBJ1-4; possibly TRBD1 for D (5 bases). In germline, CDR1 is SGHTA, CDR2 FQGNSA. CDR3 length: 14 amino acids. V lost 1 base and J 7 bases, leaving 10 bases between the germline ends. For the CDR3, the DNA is TGTGCCAGCAGCTTAGTGGGGGGTGCTGAAAAACTGTTTTTT. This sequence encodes CASSLVGGAEKLFF.

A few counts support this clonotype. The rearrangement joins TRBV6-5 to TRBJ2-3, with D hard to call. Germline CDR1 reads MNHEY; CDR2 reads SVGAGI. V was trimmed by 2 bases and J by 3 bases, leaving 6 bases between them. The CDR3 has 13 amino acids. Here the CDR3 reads CASSYGPTDTQYF. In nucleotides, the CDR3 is TGTGCCAGCAGTTACGGCCCGACAGATACGCAGTATTTT.

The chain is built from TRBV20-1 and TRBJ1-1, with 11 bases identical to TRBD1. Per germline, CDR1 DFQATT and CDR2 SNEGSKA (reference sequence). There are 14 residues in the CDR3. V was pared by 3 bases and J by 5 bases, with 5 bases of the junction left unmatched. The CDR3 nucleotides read TGCAGTGCTAGGAGGACAGGGGGCGGGACTGAAGCTTTCTTT. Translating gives CSARRTGGGTEAFF.

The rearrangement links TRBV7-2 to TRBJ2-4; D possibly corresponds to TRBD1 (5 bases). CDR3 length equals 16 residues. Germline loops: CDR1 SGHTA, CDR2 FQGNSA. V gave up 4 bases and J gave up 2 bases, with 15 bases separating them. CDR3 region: CASSSRAGQTKNIQYF. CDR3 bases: TGTGCCAGCAGCTCACGGGCAGGGCAGACCAAAAACATTCAGTACTTC. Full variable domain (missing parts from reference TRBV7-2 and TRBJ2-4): GAGVSQSPSNKVTEKGKDVELRCDPISGHTALYWYRQSLGQGLEFLIYFQGNSAPDKSGLPSDRFSAERTGGSVSTLTIQRTQQEDSAVYLCASSSRAGQTKNIQYFGAGTRLSVL.

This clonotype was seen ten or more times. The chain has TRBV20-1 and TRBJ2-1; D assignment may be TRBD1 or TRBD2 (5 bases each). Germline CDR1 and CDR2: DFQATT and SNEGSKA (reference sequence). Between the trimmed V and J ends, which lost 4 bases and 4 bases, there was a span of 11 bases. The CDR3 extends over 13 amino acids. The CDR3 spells CSAMGVRYNEQFF. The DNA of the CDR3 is TGCAGTGCTATGGGGGTCAGATACAATGAGCAGTTCTTC.

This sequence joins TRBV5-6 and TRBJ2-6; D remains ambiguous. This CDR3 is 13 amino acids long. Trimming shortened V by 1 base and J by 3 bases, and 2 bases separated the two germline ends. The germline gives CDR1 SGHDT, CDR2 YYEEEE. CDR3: CASSLSGANVLTF. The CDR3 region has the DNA TGTGCCAGCAGCTTGAGTGGGGCCAACGTCCTGACTTTC.